The 2 T cell receptor beta chains below were found in one sample sequenced in a study of blood T cell repertoires in COVID-19. Measured with immunoSEQ multiplex PCR; TCRdb has only the in-frame clones, and not every one. The sample has around 300,000 clones; 90% are singletons. The source material was peripheral blood. The receptors shown here come from a woman aged 30 to 39 with COVID-19, enrolled during active disease.

The chain employs TRBV7-2 and TRBJ1-2; 8 nucleotides agree with TRBD1. The CDR3 runs to 15 residues. In germline, CDR1 is SGHTA, CDR2 FQGNSA. After removal of 8 bases from V and 6 bases from J, the junction contained 14 bases not matched to a gene. The CDR3 reads CASPGIGAGGNGYTF. The DNA of the CDR3 is TGTGCCAGCCCCGGAATAGGGGCAGGGGGCAATGGCTACACCTTC.

The chain is built from TRBV6-6 and TRBJ2-7, with 7 bases fitting TRBD2. Germline trimming cut 6 bases from V and 4 bases from J; bases unmatched to any gene: 6. The CDR3 extends over 13 amino acids. Germline CDR1 is MNHNY and CDR2 is SVGAGI (reference sequence). DNA of the CDR3: TGTGCCAGCAGGGGGGAGGGCCCATACGAGCAGTACTTC. Its translation: CASRGEGPYEQYF.